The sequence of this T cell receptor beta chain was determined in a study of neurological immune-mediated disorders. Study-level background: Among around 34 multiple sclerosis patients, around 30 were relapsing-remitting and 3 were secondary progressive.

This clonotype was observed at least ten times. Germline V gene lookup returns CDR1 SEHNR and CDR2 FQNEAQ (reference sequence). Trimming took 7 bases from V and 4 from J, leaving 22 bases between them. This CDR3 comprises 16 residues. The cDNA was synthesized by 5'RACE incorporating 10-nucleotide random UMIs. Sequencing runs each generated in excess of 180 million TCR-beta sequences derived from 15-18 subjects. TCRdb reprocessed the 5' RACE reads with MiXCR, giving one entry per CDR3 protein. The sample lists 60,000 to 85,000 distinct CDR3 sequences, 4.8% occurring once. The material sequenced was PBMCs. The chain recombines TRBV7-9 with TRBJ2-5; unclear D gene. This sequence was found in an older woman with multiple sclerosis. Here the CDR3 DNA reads TGTGCCAGCAACCTATGGGTGGCTGCGGTGCCAGAGACCCAGTACTTC. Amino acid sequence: CASNLWVAAVPETQYF.